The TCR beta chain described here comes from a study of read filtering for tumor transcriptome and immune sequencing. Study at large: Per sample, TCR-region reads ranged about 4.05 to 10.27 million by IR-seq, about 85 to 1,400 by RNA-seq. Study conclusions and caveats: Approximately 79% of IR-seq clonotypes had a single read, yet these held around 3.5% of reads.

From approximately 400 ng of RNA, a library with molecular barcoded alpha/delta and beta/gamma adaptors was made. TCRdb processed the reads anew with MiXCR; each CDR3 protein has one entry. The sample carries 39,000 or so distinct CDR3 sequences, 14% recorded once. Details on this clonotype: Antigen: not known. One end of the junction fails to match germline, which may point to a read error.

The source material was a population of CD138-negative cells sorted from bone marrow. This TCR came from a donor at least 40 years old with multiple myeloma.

The CDR3 spells CASSPRRGGRNTGELFF. The CDR3 coding sequence is TGTGCTAGCAGCCCGCGACGGGGGGGGCGGAACACCGGGGAGCTGTTTTTT. The chain couples TRBV3-1 to TRBJ2-2; TRBD2 matches at 8 bases. The CDR3 is 17 residues long. Germline lookup yields CDR1 LGHDT and CDR2 YNNKEL (reference sequence).